This entry features one T cell receptor beta chain sequence. This clonotype has ten or more counts. Its recognized antigen is unknown. One base away there is no much larger clone; base qualities are not given. Amplification of TCR beta CDR3 regions was carried out from RNA transcripts. A first-round RT-PCR of the TCR CDR3 used the HTBI primer set with the Qiagen OneStep RT-PCR kit. Libraries were constructed in a second round of multiplex PCR, after which size selection and purification were carried out. Paired-end sequencing of the libraries was performed with 100 bp reads on an Illumina HiSeq2000. In the original analysis: SOAPnuke was used to process the raw data, removing reads that contained adapters or uncalled bases, had a mean Phred below 15, or lacked an exact match to the constant primer or identifier. High-quality paired reads were merged with COPE v1.2.5, and unique nucleotide sequences were defined as clonotypes. Clonotypes were aligned to IMGT TRBV, TRBD and TRBJ reference segments using MiTCR v1.1. The analysis included only V-J combinations with a frequency above 0.0001, which together covered 98% to 99.2% of the repertoires. The TCS score was defined as the ratio of F50 (clonal expansion) to E x V (chaos), calculated using BLOSUM62-based TCRdist between CDR3 peptides within each V-J. Welch's t-statistics and random forest reduced 500 to 650 V-J features to 13, which were used in a naive Bayes classifier (R e1071). TCRdb applied fastp at Q25 and MiXCR to the public reads, then kept only in-frame beta chains. Each entry is one CDR3 protein sequence, shown with its most common DNA and genes. The V and J calls and clone size are TCRdb's, not the authors'. For this sample there are roughly 520,000 distinct CDR3 sequences; roughly a quarter appear just once. About 11% of the sample lies in the top ten.

The CDR3 sequence holds 12 residues, the cysteine and phenylalanine included. The CDR3 DNA has 36 bases and is translated from base 1. According to the germline V gene, CDR1 reads SGHRS and CDR2 reads YFSETQ. V and J lose 5 bases and 2 bases, and a span of 7 bases separates them. Ophthalmopathy patients had moderately to severely active disease, Clinical Activity Score of at least 3, NOSPECS grade of at least 4, and duration under 3 months. Exclusion was applied to patients with uncontrolled infections, other autoimmune diseases, pregnancy or lactation. Diagnoses were established on the basis of clinical symptoms, serum thyroxine and TRAb, thyroid ultrasound, and orbital computed tomography. Ficoll-Paque density gradient centrifugation was used to isolate PBMCs from approximately 10 ml of fresh peripheral blood. Total RNA was extracted using Trizol reagent, and RNA quality was assessed on an Agilent 2100 Bioanalyzer.

The data belong to a study of T cells in Graves' hyperthyroidism and ophthalmopathy (dated by TCRdb to the late 2010s). Looking at the study overall: Peripheral blood samples were taken at the time of initial diagnosis, prior to any treatment. TCR V-J signatures able to tell the groups apart were searched for in a discovery cohort of some 100 patients, of whom more than 40 had Graves' ophthalmopathy and some 60 had stable Graves' hyperthyroidism. Whether ophthalmopathy could be predicted prospectively was tested in an independent validation cohort made up of 18 to 20 hyperthyroidism patients plus 17 patients who later progressed to ophthalmopathy. The 75 to 100 discovery patients were randomly split 7:3 into training and test sets. In addition, the study compared T-cell repertoires in thyroid tissue and in blood from 6 or 7 Graves' hyperthyroidism patients. Following sampling, methimazole starting at 30 mg daily was given to hyperthyroidism patients, and high-dose intravenous methylprednisolone was given to ophthalmopathy patients. TCR Vbeta CDR3 sequencing of fewer than 150 peripheral blood samples (43 ophthalmopathy, 75 to 80 hyperthyroidism and around 17 progressor patients) is reported in the paper.

Here is what the overall study found, with its caveats: Sample size was not statistically predetermined, and blinding of investigators to group allocation was not performed. Most expanded thyroid clonotypes (frequency above 0.001) were also found in blood, which suggests that blood repertoires may mirror thyroid immune responses. A model built on a 13 V-J signature distinguished ophthalmopathy from stable hyperthyroidism, reaching roughly 88% sensitivity and about 81% specificity in cross-validation and 80%/75% in testing. In validation, the model predicted progression to ophthalmopathy a median of about 6.8 months before onset, with approximately 68% sensitivity and roughly 79% specificity.

What was sequenced was blood. Rearrangement joined TRBV5-1 to TRBJ1-2; the D gene is perhaps TRBD1, on 6 matching bases. The source of this sequence is a woman aged 25-40 years with Graves' ophthalmopathy. The CDR3 has the sequence CASRGGNYGYTF. The base sequence is TGCGCCAGCAGGGGGGGCAACTATGGCTACACCTTC.